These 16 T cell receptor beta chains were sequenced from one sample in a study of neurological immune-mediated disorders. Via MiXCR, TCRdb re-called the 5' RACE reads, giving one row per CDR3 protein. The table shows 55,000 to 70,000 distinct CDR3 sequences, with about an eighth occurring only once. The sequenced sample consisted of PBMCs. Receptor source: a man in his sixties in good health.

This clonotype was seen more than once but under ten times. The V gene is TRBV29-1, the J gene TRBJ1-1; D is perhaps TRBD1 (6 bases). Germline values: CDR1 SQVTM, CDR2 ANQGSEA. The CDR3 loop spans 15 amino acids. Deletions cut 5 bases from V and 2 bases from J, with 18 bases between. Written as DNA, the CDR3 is TGCAGCGTTCAGGGTAGGGGGGGCAGTAACACTGAAGCTTTCTTT. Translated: CSVQGRGGSNTEAFF. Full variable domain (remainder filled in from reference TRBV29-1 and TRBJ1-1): SAVISQKPSRDICQRGTSLTIQCQVDSQVTMMFWYRQQPGQSLTLIATANQGSEATYESGFVIDKFPISRPNLTFSTLTVSNMSPEDSSIYLCSVQGRGGSNTEAFFGQGTRLTVV.

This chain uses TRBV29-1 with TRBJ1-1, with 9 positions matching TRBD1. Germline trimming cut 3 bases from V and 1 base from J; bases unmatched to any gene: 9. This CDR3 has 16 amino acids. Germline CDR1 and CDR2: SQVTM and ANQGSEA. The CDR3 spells CSVDGGDRVQNTEAFF. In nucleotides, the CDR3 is TGCAGCGTTGACGGGGGGGACAGGGTGCAGAACACTGAAGCTTTCTTT.

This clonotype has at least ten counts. DNA for the CDR3: TGCAGTGCTAGAGATCTAGGACAGGGCTACACAGATACGCAGTATTTT. Translating it yields CSARDLGQGYTDTQYF. The genes are TRBV20-1 and TRBJ2-3, with TRBD1 identical over 8 bases. The CDR3 is made up of 16 amino acids. V lost 0 bases, J lost 2 bases, and 7 bases stayed unmatched. Per germline, CDR1 DFQATT and CDR2 SNEGSKA (reference sequence).

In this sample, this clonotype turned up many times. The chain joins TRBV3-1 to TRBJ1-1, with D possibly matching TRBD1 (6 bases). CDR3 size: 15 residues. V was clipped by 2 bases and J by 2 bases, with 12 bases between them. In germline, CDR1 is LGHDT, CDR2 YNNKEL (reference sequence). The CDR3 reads CASSQRSGANTEAFF. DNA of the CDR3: TGTGCCAGCAGCCAACGATCAGGGGCCAACACTGAAGCTTTCTTT.

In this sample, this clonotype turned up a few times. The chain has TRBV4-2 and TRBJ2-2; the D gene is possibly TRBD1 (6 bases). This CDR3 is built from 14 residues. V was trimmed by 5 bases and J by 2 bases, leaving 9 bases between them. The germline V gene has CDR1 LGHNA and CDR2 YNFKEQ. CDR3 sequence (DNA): TGTGCCAGCAGCGTGGACAGAAACACCGGGGAGCTGTTTTTT. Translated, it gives CASSVDRNTGELFF.

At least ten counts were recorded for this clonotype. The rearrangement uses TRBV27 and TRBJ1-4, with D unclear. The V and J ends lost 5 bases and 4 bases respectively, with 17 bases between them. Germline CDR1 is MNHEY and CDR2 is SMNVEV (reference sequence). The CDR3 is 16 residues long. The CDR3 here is CASSASTGVGNEKLFF. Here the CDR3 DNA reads TGTGCCAGCAGTGCCTCCACTGGGGTTGGTAATGAAAAACTGTTTTTT.

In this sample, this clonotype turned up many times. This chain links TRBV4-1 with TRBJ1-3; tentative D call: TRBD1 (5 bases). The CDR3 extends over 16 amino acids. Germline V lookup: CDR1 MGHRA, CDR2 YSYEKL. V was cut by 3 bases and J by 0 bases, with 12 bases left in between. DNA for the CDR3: TGCGCCAGCAGCCAGACAGACAGTCCCTCTGGAAACACCATATATTTT. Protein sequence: CASSQTDSPSGNTIYF.

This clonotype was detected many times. Written as DNA, the CDR3 is TGTGCCAGCAGGGAATCTGGGGGACATGATGAGCAGTTCTTC. Translated: CASRESGGHDEQFF. The chain has TRBV2 and TRBJ2-1, with TRBD1 as a possible D gene (6 bases). The germline V and J ends were trimmed by 6 bases and 8 bases, with 17 bases remaining between them. Germline loops: CDR1 SNHLY, CDR2 FYNNEI. This CDR3 spans 14 amino acids.

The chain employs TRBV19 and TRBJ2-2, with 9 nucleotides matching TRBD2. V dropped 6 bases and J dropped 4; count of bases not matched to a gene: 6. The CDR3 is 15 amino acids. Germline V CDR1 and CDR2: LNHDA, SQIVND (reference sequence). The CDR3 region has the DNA TGTGCCAGTAGACTAAGAGCGGGGGGCACCGGGGAGCTGTTTTTT. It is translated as CASRLRAGGTGELFF.

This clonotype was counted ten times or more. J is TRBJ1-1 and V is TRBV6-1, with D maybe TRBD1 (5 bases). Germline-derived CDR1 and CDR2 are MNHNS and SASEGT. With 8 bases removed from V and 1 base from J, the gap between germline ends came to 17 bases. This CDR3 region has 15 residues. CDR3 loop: CASGQGIIRNTEAFF. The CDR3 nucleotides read TGTGCCAGCGGGCAGGGAATAATACGGAACACTGAAGCTTTCTTT.

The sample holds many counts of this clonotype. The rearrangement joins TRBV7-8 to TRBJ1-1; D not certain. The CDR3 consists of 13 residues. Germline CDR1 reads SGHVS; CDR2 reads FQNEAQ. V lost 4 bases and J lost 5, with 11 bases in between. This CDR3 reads CASSSRIGTEAFF. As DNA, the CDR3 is TGTGCCAGCAGCTCCAGGATAGGGACTGAAGCTTTCTTT.

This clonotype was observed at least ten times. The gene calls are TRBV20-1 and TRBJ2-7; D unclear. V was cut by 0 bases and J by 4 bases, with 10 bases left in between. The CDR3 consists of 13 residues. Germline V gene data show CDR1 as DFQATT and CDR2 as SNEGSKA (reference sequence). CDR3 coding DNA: TGCAGTGCTAGAGATCCGACGGCTTACGAGCAGTACTTC. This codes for CSARDPTAYEQYF.

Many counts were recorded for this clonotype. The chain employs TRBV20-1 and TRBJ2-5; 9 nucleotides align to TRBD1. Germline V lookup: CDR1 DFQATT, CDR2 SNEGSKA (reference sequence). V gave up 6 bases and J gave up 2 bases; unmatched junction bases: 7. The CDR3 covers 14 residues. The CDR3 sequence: CSAPPGTGQETQYF. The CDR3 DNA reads TGCAGTGCCCCTCCAGGGACAGGGCAAGAGACCCAGTACTTC.

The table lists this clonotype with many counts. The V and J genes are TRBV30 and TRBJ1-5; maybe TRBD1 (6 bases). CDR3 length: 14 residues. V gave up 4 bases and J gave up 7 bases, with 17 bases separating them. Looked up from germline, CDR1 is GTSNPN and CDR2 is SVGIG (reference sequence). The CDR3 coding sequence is TGTGCCTGGACCGTCGGGACATTCGGGCAGCCCCAGCATTTT. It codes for CAWTVGTFGQPQHF. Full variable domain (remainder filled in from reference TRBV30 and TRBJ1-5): SQTIHQWPATLVQPVGSPLSLECTVEGTSNPNLYWYRQAAGRGLQLLFYSVGIGQISSEVPQNLSASRPQDRQFILSSKKLLLSDSGFYLCAWTVGTFGQPQHFGDGTRLSIL.

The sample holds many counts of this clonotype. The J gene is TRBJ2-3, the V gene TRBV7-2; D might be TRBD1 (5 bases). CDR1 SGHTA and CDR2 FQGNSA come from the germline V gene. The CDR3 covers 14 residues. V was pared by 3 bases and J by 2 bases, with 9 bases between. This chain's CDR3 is CASSFFRDTDTQYF. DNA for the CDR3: TGTGCCAGCAGCTTCTTCAGGGACACAGATACGCAGTATTTT.

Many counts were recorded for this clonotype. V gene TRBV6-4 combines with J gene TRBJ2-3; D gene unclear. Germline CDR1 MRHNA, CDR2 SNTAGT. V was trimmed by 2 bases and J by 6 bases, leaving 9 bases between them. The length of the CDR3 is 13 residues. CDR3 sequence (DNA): TGTGCCAGCAGTGACCCCGACCACGATACGCAGTATTTT. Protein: CASSDPDHDTQYF.